What follows describes a single T cell receptor beta chain. CDR3 size: 15 residues. Germline V gene lookup returns CDR1 LGHNA and CDR2 YSLEER. V was trimmed by 0 bases and J by 1 base, leaving 9 bases between them. This entry comes from a study of blood T cell repertoires in COVID-19. On the study more broadly: Both acute and convalescent COVID-19 samples were obtained from the United States, Italy and Spain. The analysed material was cDNA or gDNA that came from T cells, B-cell-depleted T cells, or PBMCs.

Individuals aged roughly 18 to 90 years were recruited from 20 to 25 US areas. It was within 2 weeks before study entry that exposed participants met a COVID-19 case. Produced via immunoSEQ multiplex PCR; TCRdb's table is partial and in-frame only. The sample has about 240,000 clones, 83% seen once. The sequencing input was PBMCs or T cells enriched from blood (not recorded which). The chain links TRBV4-3 to TRBJ1-2, with D maybe TRBD1 (5 bases). The clonotype originates from a woman in her 40s who had been exposed to COVID-19. The CDR3 is CASSQDGHFNYGYTF. The CDR3 bases are TGCGCCAGCAGCCAAGATGGACATTTTAACTATGGCTACACCTTC.